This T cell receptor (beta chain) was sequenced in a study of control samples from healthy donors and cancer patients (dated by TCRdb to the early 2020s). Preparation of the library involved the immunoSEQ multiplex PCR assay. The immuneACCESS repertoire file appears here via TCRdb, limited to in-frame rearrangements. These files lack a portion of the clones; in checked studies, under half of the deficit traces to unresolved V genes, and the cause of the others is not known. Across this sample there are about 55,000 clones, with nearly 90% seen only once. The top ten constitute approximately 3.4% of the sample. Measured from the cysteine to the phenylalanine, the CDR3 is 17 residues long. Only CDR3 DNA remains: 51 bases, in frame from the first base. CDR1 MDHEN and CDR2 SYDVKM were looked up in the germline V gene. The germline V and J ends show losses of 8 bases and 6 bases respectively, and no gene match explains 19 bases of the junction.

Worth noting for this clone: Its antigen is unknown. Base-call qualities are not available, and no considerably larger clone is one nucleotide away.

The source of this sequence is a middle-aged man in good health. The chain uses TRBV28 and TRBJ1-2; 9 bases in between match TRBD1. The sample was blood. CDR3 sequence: CASGGEPSGQGRNGYTF. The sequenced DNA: TGTGCCAGCGGTGGGGAGCCCTCGGGACAGGGAAGAAATGGCTACACCTTC.